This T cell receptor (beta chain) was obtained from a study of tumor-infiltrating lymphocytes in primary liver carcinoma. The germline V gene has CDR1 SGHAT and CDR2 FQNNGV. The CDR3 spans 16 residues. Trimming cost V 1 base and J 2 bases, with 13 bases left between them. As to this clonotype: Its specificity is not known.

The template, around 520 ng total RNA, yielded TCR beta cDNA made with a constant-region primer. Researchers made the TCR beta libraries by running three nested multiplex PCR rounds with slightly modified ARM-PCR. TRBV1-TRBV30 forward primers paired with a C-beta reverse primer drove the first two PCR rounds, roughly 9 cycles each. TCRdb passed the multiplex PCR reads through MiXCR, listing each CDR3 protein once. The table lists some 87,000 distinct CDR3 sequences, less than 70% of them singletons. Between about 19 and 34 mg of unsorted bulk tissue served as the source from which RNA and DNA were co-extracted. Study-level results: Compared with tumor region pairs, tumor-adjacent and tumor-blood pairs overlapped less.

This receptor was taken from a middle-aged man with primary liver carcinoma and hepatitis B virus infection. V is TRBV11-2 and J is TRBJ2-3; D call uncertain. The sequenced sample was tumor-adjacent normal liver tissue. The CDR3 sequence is CASSLGGGTNTDTQYF. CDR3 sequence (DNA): TGTGCCAGCAGCTTAGGTGGCGGAACCAACACAGATACGCAGTATTTT.